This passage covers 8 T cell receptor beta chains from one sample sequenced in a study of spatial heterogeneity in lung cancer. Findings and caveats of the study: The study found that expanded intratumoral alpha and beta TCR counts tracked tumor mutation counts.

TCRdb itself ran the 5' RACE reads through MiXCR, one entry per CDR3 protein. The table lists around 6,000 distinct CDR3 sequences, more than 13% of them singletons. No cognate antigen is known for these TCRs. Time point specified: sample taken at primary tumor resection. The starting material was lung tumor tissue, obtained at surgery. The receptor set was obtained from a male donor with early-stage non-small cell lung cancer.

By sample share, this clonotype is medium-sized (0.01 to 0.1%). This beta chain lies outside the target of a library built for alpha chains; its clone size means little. The chain's CDR3 is CASSLGQGEHGYTF. CDR3 bases: TGCGCCAGCAGCTTGGGTCAGGGGGAGCATGGCTACACCTTC. The chain couples TRBV5-1 to TRBJ1-2, with TRBD1 identical over 7 bases. In germline, CDR1 is SGHRS, CDR2 YFSETQ. Losses at the gene ends were 0 bases for V and 6 bases for J; bases not matched to a gene: 5. This CDR3 has 14 amino acids.

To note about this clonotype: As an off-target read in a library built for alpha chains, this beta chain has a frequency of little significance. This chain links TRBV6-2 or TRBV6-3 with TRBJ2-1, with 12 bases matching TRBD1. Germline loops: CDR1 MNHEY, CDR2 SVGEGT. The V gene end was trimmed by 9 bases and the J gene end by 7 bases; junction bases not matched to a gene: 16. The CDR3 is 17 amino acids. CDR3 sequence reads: CASDGRDRGRIRNEQFF. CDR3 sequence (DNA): TGTGCCAGTGACGGACGGGACAGGGGGCGCATCAGGAATGAGCAGTTCTTC.

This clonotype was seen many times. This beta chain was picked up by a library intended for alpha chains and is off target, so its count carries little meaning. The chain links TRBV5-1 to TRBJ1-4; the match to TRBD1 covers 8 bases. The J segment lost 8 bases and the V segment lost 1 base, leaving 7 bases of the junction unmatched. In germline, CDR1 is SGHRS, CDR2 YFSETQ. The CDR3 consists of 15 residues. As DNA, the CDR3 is TGCGCCAGCAGCTTGCGTCAGGGGGCAGGAGAAAAACTGTTTTTT. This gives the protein CASSLRQGAGEKLFF.

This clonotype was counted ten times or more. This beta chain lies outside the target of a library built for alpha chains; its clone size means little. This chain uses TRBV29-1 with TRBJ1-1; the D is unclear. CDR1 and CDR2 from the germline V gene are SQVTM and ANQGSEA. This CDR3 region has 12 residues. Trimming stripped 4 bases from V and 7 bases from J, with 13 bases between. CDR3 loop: CSVALKAGEAFF. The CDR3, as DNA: TGCAGCGTTGCTTTGAAGGCAGGTGAAGCTTTCTTT.

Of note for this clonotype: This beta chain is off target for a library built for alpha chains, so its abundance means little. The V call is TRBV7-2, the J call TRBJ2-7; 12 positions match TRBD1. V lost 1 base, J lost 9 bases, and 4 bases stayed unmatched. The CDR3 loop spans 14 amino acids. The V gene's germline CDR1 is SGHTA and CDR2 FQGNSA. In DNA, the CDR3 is TGTGCCAGCAGCTTAGTGGGGACAGGGGGCCGGCAGTACTTC. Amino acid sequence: CASSLVGTGGRQYF.

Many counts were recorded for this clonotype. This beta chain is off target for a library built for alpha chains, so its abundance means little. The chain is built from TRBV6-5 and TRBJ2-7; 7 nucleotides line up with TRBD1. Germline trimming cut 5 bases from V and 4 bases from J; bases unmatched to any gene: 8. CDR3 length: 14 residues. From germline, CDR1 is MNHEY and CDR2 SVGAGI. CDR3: CASSRTGGRYEQYF. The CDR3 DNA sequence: TGTGCCAGCAGTCGGACAGGTGGAAGGTACGAGCAGTACTTC.

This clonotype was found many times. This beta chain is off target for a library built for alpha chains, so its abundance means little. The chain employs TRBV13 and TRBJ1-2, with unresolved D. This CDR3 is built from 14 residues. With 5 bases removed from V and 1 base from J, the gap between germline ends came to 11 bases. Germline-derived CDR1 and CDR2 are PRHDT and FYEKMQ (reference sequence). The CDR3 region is CASSPGDDNYGYTF. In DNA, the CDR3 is TGTGCCAGCAGCCCCGGCGACGATAACTATGGCTACACCTTC.

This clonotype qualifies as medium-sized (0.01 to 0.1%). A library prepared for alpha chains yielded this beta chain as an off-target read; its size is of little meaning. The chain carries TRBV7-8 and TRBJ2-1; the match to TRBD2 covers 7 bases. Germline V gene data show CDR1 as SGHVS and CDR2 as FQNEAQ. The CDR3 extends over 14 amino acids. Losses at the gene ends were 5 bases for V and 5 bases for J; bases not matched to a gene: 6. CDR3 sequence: CASSLSGPHNEQFF. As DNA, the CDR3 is TGTGCCAGCAGCCTTAGCGGGCCCCACAATGAGCAGTTCTTC.